The 23 T cell receptor beta chains given below trace back to one sample, sequenced in a study of post-analysis software for immune sequencing data. Study outcomes and limitations: Patients showed TRBV5-6, TRBV5-1 and TRBV20-1 among a few TRBV segments more frequent than in controls.

Incorporated into the TCR beta cDNA libraries were unique molecular identifiers, which served to reduce PCR and sequencing biases. TCRdb recomputed calls from the PCR reads with MiXCR, one row per CDR3 protein. The sample includes 550,000 to 700,000 distinct CDR3 sequences, around 47% of them seen just once. What these receptors recognize is not known. Sequenced: blood. The receptors shown here come from a girl between 10 and 17 years old with multiple sclerosis.

The V and J genes are TRBV7-6 and TRBJ2-5; D possibly corresponds to TRBD1 (5 bases). Germline values: CDR1 SGHVS, CDR2 FNYEAQ. The CDR3 extends over 13 amino acids. Deletions cut 5 bases from V and 3 bases from J, with 10 bases between. CDR3 in amino acids: CASSPGAEETQYF. CDR3 DNA sequence: TGTGCCAGCAGCCCTGGGGCCGAAGAGACCCAGTACTTC.

As concerns this clonotype: Mismatch with germline at one junction end may stem from a read error. V is TRBV5-1 and J is TRBJ1-4; D ambiguous. CDR1 and CDR2 (germline): SGHRS, YFSETQ. The CDR3 consists of 13 residues. CDR3: CASSRVINEKRFF. The DNA of the CDR3 is TGCGCCAGCAGCCGGGTTATTAATGAAAAACGGTTTTTT. Complete variable domain (other parts from reference TRBV5-1 and TRBJ1-4): KAGVTQTPRYLIKTRGQQVTLSCSPISGHRSVSWYQQTPGQGLQFLFEYFSETQRNKGNFPGRFSGRQFSNSRSEMNVSTLELGDSALYLCASSRVINEKRFFGSGTQLSVL.

This clonotype was found a few times. The V gene is TRBV20-1, the J gene TRBJ1-4; a weak D match, TRBD1 (5 bases). Germline lookup yields CDR1 DFQATT and CDR2 SNEGSKA (reference sequence). The CDR3 loop spans 14 amino acids. Deletions cut 5 bases from V and 0 bases from J, with 10 bases between. This CDR3 reads CSAGDGTTNEKLFF. The CDR3 region has the DNA TGCAGTGCTGGGGACGGTACAACTAATGAAAAACTGTTTTTT.

This clonotype was found a few times. This CDR3 is CSVEEVYTEAFF. As DNA, the CDR3 is TGCAGCGTTGAAGAGGTGTATACTGAAGCTTTCTTT. This sequence joins TRBV29-1 and TRBJ1-1; D uncertain. The CDR3 spans 12 residues. Trimming took off 0 bases at V and 5 bases at J, with 7 bases between the two ends. The V gene's germline CDR1 is SQVTM and CDR2 ANQGSEA.

The CDR3 coding sequence is TGCAGCGTTGGAGACAGGCTACCCTACAATGAGCAGTTCTTC. It specifies CSVGDRLPYNEQFF. V is TRBV29-1 and J is TRBJ2-1; D perhaps matches TRBD1 (6 bases). Germline CDR1 is SQVTM and CDR2 is ANQGSEA. V lost 4 bases to trimming and J lost 2 bases, with 12 bases between them. CDR3 length: 14 amino acids.

This clonotype has more than one count but fewer than ten. V usage is TRBV4-1 and J usage is TRBJ2-7; 10 bases match TRBD1. The junction had 2 bases not matched to a gene; V was cut back by 2 bases and J by 4 bases. The CDR3 contains 14 residues. From germline, CDR1 is MGHRA and CDR2 YSYEKL. The CDR3 protein is CASSQRDRGYEQYF. CDR3 nucleotide sequence: TGCGCCAGCAGCCAACGGGACAGGGGTTACGAGCAGTACTTC.

The rearrangement uses TRBV10-3 and TRBJ2-7; D perhaps matches TRBD1 (6 bases). The V end lost 6 bases, the J end lost 3 bases, and 12 bases lay between the germline ends. The germline V gene encodes CDR1 ENHRY and CDR2 SYGVKD. This CDR3 has 13 amino acids. CDR3 residues: CAIRETGYYEQYF. CDR3 bases: TGTGCCATCAGGGAGACAGGTTACTACGAGCAGTACTTC.

The chain uses TRBV5-1 and TRBJ1-4; D not certain. Germline V gives CDR1 SGHRS, CDR2 YFSETQ. CDR3 size: 11 residues. V shed 5 bases and J shed 5 bases, with 4 bases lying between them. CDR3 nucleotides: TGCGCCAGCAGACTAAATGAAAAACTGTTTTTT. This translates into CASRLNEKLFF.

The chain has TRBV20-1 and TRBJ2-2; possible D gene TRBD2, 5 bases. This CDR3 region has 19 residues. CDR1 is DFQATT, CDR2 SNEGSKA, per germline (reference sequence). The V and J ends lost 2 bases and 0 bases respectively, with 22 bases between them. The CDR3 sequence: CSARPWKISAGANTGELFF. CDR3 sequence (DNA): TGCAGTGCTAGACCCTGGAAGATTAGCGCCGGCGCGAACACCGGGGAGCTGTTTTTT.

The chain has TRBV30 and TRBJ2-1, with 13 nucleotides matching TRBD2. Unmatched junction bases numbered 17, after V lost 0 bases and J lost 3 bases. CDR1 is GTSNPN, CDR2 SVGIG, per germline (reference sequence). The CDR3 is 21 residues long. The CDR3 DNA reads as TGTGCCTGGAGTGTACGGAGGTGGACTAGCGGGGGCCGTCCTAACTACAATGAGCAGTTCTTC. The encoded protein is CAWSVRRWTSGGRPNYNEQFF. Full variable domain (outside the CDR3, taken from reference TRBV30 and TRBJ2-1): SQTIHQWPATLVQPVGSPLSLECTVEGTSNPNLYWYRQAAGRGLQLLFYSVGIGQISSEVPQNLSASRPQDRQFILSSKKLLLSDSGFYLCAWSVRRWTSGGRPNYNEQFFGPGTRLTVL.

This chain joins TRBV4-1 and TRBJ2-7, with no clear D. Trimming removed 0 bases from V and 6 bases from J, with 15 bases in between. The CDR3 runs 15 residues. CDR1 MGHRA and CDR2 YSYEKL come from the germline V gene. The CDR3 coding sequence is TGCGCCAGCAGCCAAGAAAATAGCCTAGGGCGCGAGCAGTACTTC. This translates into CASSQENSLGREQYF.

The rearrangement joins TRBV6-8 to TRBJ2-5; 9 positions agree with TRBD1. TRBJ2-7 matches the DNA end more closely, so the J call is doubtful. The CDR3 spans 16 residues. Germline CDR1 reads MNHGY; CDR2 reads SAAAGT. CDR3 nucleotide sequence: TGTGCCAGCAGTACGAACGGACAGGGGAGAACCTACGAGCAGTACTTC. Its translation: CASSTNGQGRTYEQYF.

The chain employs TRBV27 and TRBJ1-2; 9 nucleotides agree with TRBD1. This CDR3 has 15 amino acids. Germline trimming cut 5 bases from V and 7 bases from J; bases unmatched to any gene: 11. Germline-derived CDR1 and CDR2 are MNHEY and SMNVEV (reference sequence). The chain's CDR3 is CASSLYQGTGSGYTF. CDR3 DNA sequence: TGTGCCAGCAGTCTATACCAGGGGACAGGGAGTGGCTACACCTTC.

Details on this clonotype: The junction differs from germline at one of its ends, possibly a read error. V is TRBV5-6 and J is TRBJ1-5; D may be TRBD1 (6 bases). The germline CDR1 and CDR2 sequences are SGHDT and YYEEEE. This CDR3 comprises 18 residues. CDR3 sequence: CASSTTRTASYSNQPQHF. The DNA of the CDR3 is TGTGCTAGCAGCACGACCAGGACAGCATCTTATAGCAATCAGCCCCAGCATTTT.

The chain couples TRBV6-1 to TRBJ1-2, with D possibly being TRBD1 (5 bases). The germline V and J ends were trimmed by 3 bases and 7 bases, with 15 bases remaining between them. This CDR3 comprises 14 residues. CDR1 and CDR2 from the germline V gene are MNHNS and SASEGT. This chain's CDR3 is CASSEVKGAGGYTF. CDR3 nucleotide sequence: TGTGCCAGCAGTGAGGTCAAAGGGGCCGGTGGCTACACCTTC.

This chain joins TRBV5-1 and TRBJ2-1; 9 positions match TRBD1. The CDR3 is 16 amino acids. The trim removed 3 bases at V and 6 bases at J, leaving 10 bases unmatched. Looked up from germline, CDR1 is SGHRS and CDR2 is YFSETQ. The CDR3 nucleotides read TGCGCCAGCAGCTCCCTACAGGGGGCCACAGTCAATGAGCAGTTCTTC. Encoded protein: CASSSLQGATVNEQFF. The variable domain in full, with the rest retrieved from reference TRBV5-1 and TRBJ2-1, is KAGVTQTPRYLIKTRGQQVTLSCSPISGHRSVSWYQQTPGQGLQFLFEYFSETQRNKGNFPGRFSGRQFSNSRSEMNVSTLELGDSALYLCASSSLQGATVNEQFFGPGTRLTVL.

The chain combines TRBV6-5 with TRBJ1-1; D is perhaps TRBD1 (5 bases). The CDR3 runs to 11 residues. The germline V gene encodes CDR1 MNHEY and CDR2 SVGAGI. Trimming shortened V by 5 bases and J by 9 bases, and 10 bases separated the two germline ends. The CDR3 DNA sequence: TGTGCCAGCAGTACACAGGAAAAAGCTTTCTTT. Residues: CASSTQEKAFF.

This clonotype was seen once. The chain uses TRBV12-3 or TRBV12-4 and TRBJ2-5, with TRBD1 matching over 8 bases. There are 15 residues in the CDR3. V lost 5 bases and J lost 1; bases outside the gene matches: 6. The CDR3, as DNA: TGTGCCAGCAGTCCGGGGACAGGTCTCCAAGAGACCCAGTACTTC. Encoded protein: CASSPGTGLQETQYF.

The chain carries TRBV12-3 or TRBV12-4 and TRBJ1-6; D ambiguous. V was pared by 6 bases and J by 6 bases, with 9 bases between. CDR3 size: 13 residues. The CDR3 reads CASRPLSNSPLHF. The DNA of the CDR3 is TGTGCCAGCAGGCCCCTCAGTAATTCACCCCTCCACTTT.

This clonotype was seen more than once but under ten times. A junction end diverges from the germline sequence, so it may reflect a read error. The genes are TRBV12-3 or TRBV12-4 and TRBJ2-4; D possibly matches TRBD1 or TRBD2 (6 bases each). The CDR3 contains 14 residues. CDR3 nucleotide sequence: TGTGCCAGCAACTCCGGGGGCAGCAAAGACATTCAGTACTTC. As protein: CASNSGGSKDIQYF.

This chain links TRBV29-1 with TRBJ2-3, with D hard to call. V shed 0 bases and J shed 4 bases, with 5 bases lying between them. The CDR3 contains 12 residues. CDR1 SQVTM and CDR2 ANQGSEA come from the germline V gene. The CDR3 spells CSVEDRSDTQYF. CDR3 DNA sequence: TGCAGCGTTGAAGATCGGTCAGATACGCAGTATTTT.

V is TRBV12-3 or TRBV12-4 and J is TRBJ2-7, with TRBD1 matching over 8 bases. The CDR3 is 14 amino acids. V lost 1 base, J lost 3 bases, and 2 bases stayed unmatched. CDR3 coding DNA: TGTGCCAGCAGTTTAGGGGGGACAGGCTACGAGCAGTACTTC. Translated, it gives CASSLGGTGYEQYF.

This clonotype was recorded a few times. The gene calls are TRBV28 and TRBJ1-2; the D is unclear. The germline gives CDR1 MDHEN, CDR2 SYDVKM. Trimming took off 6 bases at V and 8 bases at J, with 16 bases between the two ends. The CDR3 consists of 13 residues. Here the CDR3 DNA reads TGTGCCAGCAGCGTGGACGGACTTAGGGGCTACACCTTC. This codes for CASSVDGLRGYTF.